This TCR beta chain was found in a study of Ad26.COV2.S vaccination and SARS-CoV-2 variants. Points from the study as a whole: Participants in the vaccine arm had higher spike-specific TCR breadth; placebo recipients had lower.

With respect to this clone: What it binds is unknown.

Here immunoSEQ multiplex PCR was the method, and the copy in TCRdb shows in-frame clones only, minus some. The sample shows some 350,000 clones, 92% of them seen only once. V lost 8 bases to trimming and J lost 1 base, with 14 bases between them. This CDR3 is 14 amino acids long. CDR1 and CDR2 from the germline V gene are MNHEY and SVGAGI. This clonotype was obtained from a human donor who had recovered from COVID-19. The specimen was peripheral blood, collected after recovery from COVID-19. This rearrangement joins TRBV6-5 to TRBJ1-2; D possibly corresponds to TRBD1 (5 bases). CDR3 region: CASHHGGINYGYTF. CDR3 in DNA: TGTGCCAGCCACCATGGGGGGATTAACTATGGCTACACCTTC.